The entry below gives a single TCR beta chain sequence along with its context. Its antigen is as yet unknown. A read error may be the cause here, since a much bigger clone is one base away. Arm-PCR of CDR3 regions and iRepertoire HTBI primers were used to build TCR beta libraries. TCRdb passed the multiplex PCR reads through MiXCR, listing each CDR3 protein once. The sample has hundreds of thousands of distinct CDR3 sequences, around a fifth seen once. This specimen comes from a study of regulatory T cells in long-lasting Graves disease. About the study: Over 5 years of antithyroid drugs with positive TSH receptor antibodies was taken to mean persistent Graves' disease.

The sample's time point: persistent/refractory GD, antithyroid drugs over 5 years with positive TRAb. The authors made the TCR library using RNA they extracted from PBMCs. Study-level points and caveats: The sample size was small, and this may have reduced accuracy. There was favoring of TRBV28, TRBJ1-2 and TRBJ2-5 in persistent disease.

This CDR3 spans 13 amino acids. CDR1 and CDR2 (germline): MNHNS, SASEGT. J is TRBJ1-1 and V is TRBV6-1; the D gene is possibly TRBD1 (5 bases). The sequencing used peripheral blood mononuclear cells (PBMCs), collected when the disease was refractory, from a patient treated with antithyroid drugs. This TCR was recovered from a female donor with Graves disease. The CDR3 DNA follows: TGTGCCAGCAAATCCCGGGACGTCACTGAAGCTTCCTTT. Its protein is CASKSRDVTEASF.